The sequence of this TCR beta chain was determined in a study of cytomegalovirus exposure and HLA in healthy donors. Regarding the study as a whole: That first-cohort TCR clusters tended to co-occur in the 130 or so validation repertoires was found in a later analysis. Three chains linked to CMV were shown in vitro to be specific for CMV antigens. Some public TCRs appeared in many individuals, while most sequences were rare.

Comment on this clone: Its antigen is unidentified.

A 120-subject validation cohort, separate from the roughly 670-subject first cohort, supplied the donors. The V gene's germline CDR1 is MDHEN and CDR2 SYDVKM. The CDR3 totals 17 residues. The ends were cut back, 5 bases at V and 4 bases at J, with 21 bases in the middle. Repertoires were generated with immunoSEQ multiplex PCR, while TCRdb's copy carries only in-frame clones and drops some. The table has around 250,000 clones, roughly 87% seen once. V gene TRBV28 combines with J gene TRBJ1-5, with D maybe TRBD1 (5 bases). Material: PBMCs. The TCR comes from a woman younger than 45 in good health and CMV-seronegative. The CDR3 sequence: CASSQWAGLGVNQPQHF. The CDR3 nucleotides read TGTGCCAGCAGTCAATGGGCGGGCCTGGGGGTTAATCAGCCCCAGCATTTT.